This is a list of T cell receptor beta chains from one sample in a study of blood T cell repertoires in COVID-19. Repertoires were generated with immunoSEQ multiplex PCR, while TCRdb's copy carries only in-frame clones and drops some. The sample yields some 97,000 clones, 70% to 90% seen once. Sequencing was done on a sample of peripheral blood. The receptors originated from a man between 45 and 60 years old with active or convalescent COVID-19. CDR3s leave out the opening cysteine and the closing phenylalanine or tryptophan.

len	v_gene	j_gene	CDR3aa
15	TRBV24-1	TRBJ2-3	ATSDRGHKVGTDTQY
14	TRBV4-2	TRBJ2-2	ASSQDRLTNTGELF
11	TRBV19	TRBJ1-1	ASNAGRDTEAF
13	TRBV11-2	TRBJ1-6	ASSLLSSYNSPLH
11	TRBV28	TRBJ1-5	ASTQRRDQPQH
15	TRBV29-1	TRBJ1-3	SAHLGRSPLSGNTIY
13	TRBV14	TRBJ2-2	ASSRKFTGTGELF
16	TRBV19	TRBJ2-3	ASSPTGIGGLNTDTQY
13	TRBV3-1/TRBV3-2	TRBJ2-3	ASSQDLSSTDTQY
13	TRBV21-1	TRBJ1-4	ASSKGTSTNEKLF
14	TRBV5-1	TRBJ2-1	ASSLVVAGGGNEQF
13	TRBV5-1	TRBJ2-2	ASSSTSGNTGELF
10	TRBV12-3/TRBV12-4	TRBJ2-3	ASSLTSITQY
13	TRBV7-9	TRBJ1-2	ASSFGSTVIDGYT
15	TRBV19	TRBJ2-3	ASSIGPGLVRTDTQY
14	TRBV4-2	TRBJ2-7	ASSQDRGQGTYEQY
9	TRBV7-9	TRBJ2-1	ASSLRNEQF
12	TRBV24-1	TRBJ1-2	ATSDLQADYGYT
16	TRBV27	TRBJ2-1	ASSYPTASGRNYDEQF
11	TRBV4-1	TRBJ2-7	ASSQDRGRQQY
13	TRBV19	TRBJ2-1	ASSSGGAVYNEQF
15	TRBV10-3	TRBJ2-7	ATQSPSSGRPSYEQY
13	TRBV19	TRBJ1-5	ASSKEAYSNQPQH
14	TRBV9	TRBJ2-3	ASSVSSLAGGDTQY
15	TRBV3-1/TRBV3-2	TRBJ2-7	ASSQDNAGGLVGEQY
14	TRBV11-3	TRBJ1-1	ASSPGTGQLNTEAF
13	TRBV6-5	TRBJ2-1	ASSKTSGNYNEQF
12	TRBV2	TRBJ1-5	ASSDVRQPQPQH
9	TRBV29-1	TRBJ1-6	SVDRRLTLH
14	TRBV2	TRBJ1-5	ASSVRNRGITEPQH
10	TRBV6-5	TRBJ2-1	ASRLQTYEQF
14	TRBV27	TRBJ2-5	ASSFRGGGMEETQY
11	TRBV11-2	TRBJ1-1	ASSFRGQGEAF
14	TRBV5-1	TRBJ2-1	ASSQQTSGSYNEQF
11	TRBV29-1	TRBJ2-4	SVSTGGGNIQY